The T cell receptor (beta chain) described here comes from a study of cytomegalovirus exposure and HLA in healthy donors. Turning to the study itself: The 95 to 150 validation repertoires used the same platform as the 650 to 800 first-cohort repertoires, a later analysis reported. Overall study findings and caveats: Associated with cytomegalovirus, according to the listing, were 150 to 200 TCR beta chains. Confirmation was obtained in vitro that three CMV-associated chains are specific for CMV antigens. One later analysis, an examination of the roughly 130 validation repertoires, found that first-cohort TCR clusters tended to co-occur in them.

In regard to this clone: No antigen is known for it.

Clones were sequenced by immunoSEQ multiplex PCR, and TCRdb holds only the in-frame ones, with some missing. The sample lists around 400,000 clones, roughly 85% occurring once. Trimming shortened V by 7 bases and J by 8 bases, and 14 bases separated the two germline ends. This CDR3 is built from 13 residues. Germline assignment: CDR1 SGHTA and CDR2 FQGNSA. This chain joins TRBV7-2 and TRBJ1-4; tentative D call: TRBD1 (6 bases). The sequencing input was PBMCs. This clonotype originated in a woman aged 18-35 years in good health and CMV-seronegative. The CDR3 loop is CASMGGLEEKLFF. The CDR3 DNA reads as TGTGCCAGCATGGGGGGGCTAGAGGAAAAACTGTTTTTT.